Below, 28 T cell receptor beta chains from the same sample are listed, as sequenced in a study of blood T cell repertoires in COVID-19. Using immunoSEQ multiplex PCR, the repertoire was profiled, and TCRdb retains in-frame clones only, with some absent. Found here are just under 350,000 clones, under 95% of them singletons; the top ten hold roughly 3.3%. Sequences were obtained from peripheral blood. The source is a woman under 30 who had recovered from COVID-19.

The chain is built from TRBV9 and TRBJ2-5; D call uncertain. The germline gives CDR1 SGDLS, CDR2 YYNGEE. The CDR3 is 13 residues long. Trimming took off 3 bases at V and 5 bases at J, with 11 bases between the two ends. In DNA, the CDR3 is TGTGCCAGCAGCGCCCACGTCCGGGAGACCCAGTACTTC. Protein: CASSAHVRETQYF. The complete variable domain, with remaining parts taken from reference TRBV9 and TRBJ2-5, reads DSGVTQTPKHLITATGQRVTLRCSPRSGDLSVYWYQQSLDQGLQFLIQYYNGEERAKGNILERFSAQQFPDLHSELNLSSLELGDSALYFCASSAHVRETQYFGPGTRLLVL.

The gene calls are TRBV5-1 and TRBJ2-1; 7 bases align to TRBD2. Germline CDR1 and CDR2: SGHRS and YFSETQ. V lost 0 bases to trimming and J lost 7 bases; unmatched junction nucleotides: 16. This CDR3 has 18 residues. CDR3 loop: CASSLALFEGGLSNEQFF. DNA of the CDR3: TGCGCCAGCAGCTTGGCCCTTTTTGAGGGAGGGCTGTCGAATGAGCAGTTCTTC.

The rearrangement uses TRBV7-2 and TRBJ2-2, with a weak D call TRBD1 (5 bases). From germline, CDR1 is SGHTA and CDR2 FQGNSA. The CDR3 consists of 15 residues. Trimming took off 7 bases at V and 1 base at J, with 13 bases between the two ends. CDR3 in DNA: TGTGCCAGCACCCTACTCACAGGGAACACCGGGGAGCTGTTTTTT. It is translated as CASTLLTGNTGELFF.

The CDR3 is CASSLFTSGIYNEQFF. The CDR3 nucleotides read TGCGCCAGCAGCTTGTTTACTAGCGGGATATACAATGAGCAGTTCTTC. The chain joins TRBV5-1 to TRBJ2-1; the match to TRBD2 covers 10 bases. Trimming cost V 1 base and J 4 bases; bases outside gene matches: 5. The CDR3 has 16 residues. Germline V gives CDR1 SGHRS, CDR2 YFSETQ. The variable domain in full, with the rest retrieved from reference TRBV5-1 and TRBJ2-1, is KAGVTQTPRYLIKTRGQQVTLSCSPISGHRSVSWYQQTPGQGLQFLFEYFSETQRNKGNFPGRFSGRQFSNSRSEMNVSTLELGDSALYLCASSLFTSGIYNEQFFGPGTRLTVL.

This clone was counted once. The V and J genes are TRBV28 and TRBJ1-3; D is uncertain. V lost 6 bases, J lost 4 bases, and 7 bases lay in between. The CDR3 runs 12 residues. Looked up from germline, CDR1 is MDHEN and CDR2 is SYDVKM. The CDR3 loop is CASRGGGNTIYF. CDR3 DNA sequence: TGTGCCAGCAGGGGCGGGGGAAACACCATATATTTT.

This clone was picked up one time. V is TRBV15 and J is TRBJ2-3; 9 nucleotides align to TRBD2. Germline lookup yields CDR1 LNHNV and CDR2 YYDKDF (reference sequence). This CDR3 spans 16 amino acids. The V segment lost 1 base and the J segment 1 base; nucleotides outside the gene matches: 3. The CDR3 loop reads CATSRATSGGTDTQYF. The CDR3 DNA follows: TGTGCCACCAGCAGAGCGACTAGCGGAGGCACAGATACGCAGTATTTT. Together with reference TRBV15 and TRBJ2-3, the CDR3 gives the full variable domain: DAMVIQNPRYQVTQFGKPVTLSCSQTLNHNVMYWYQQKSSQAPKLLFHYYDKDFNNEADTPDNFQSRRPNTSFCFLDIRSPGLGDTAMYLCATSRATSGGTDTQYFGPGTRLTVL.

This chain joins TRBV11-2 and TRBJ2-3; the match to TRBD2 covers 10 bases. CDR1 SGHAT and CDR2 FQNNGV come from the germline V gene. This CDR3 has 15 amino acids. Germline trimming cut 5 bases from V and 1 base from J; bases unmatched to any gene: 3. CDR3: CASSPGTSGTDTQYF. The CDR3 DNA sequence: TGTGCCAGCAGCCCCGGGACTAGCGGCACAGATACGCAGTATTTT. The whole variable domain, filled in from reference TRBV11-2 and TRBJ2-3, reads EAGVAQSPRYKIIEKRQSVAFWCNPISGHATLYWYQQILGQGPKLLIQFQNNGVVDDSQLPKDRFSAERLKGVDSTLKIQPAKLEDSAVYLCASSPGTSGTDTQYFGPGTRLTVL.

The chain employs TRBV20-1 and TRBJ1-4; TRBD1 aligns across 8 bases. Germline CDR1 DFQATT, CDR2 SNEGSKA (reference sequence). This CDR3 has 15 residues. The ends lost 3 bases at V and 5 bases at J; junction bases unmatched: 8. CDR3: CSASRLRTGNEKLFF. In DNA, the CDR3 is TGCAGTGCTAGTAGGTTACGGACAGGGAATGAAAAACTGTTTTTT.

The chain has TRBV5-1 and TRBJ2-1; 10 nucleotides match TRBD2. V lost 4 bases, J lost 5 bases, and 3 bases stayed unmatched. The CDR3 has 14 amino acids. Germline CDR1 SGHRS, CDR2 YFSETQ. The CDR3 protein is CASSPSGSDNEQFF. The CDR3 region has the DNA TGCGCCAGCAGCCCTAGCGGGAGCGACAATGAGCAGTTCTTC.

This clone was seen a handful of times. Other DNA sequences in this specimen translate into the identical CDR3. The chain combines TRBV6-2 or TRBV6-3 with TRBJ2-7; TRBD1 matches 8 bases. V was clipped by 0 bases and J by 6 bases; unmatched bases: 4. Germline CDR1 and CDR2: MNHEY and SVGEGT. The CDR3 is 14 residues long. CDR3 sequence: CASSYSGTGGEQYV. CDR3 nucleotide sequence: TGTGCCAGCAGTTACTCAGGGACAGGAGGCGAGCAGTACGTC.

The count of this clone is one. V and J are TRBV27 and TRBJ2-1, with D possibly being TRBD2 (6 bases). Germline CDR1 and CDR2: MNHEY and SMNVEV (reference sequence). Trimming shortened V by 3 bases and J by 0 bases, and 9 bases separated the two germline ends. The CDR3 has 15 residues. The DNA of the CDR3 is TGTGCCAGCAGTTTGGCCGGGAGCTCCTACAATGAGCAGTTCTTC. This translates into CASSLAGSSYNEQFF.

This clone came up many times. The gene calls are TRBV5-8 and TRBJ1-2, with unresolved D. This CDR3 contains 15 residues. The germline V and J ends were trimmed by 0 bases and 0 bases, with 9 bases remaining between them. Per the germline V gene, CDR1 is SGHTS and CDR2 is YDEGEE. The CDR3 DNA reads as TGTGCCAGCAGCTTGGGATGGGCGTCTAACTATGGCTACACCTTC. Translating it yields CASSLGWASNYGYTF.

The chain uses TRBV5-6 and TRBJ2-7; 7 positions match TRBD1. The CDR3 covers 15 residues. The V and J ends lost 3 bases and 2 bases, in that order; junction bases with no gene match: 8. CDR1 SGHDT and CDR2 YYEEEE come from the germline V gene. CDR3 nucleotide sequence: TGTGCCAGCAGCTCAGACAGGGTGAGGACCTACGAGCAGTACGTC. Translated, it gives CASSSDRVRTYEQYV.

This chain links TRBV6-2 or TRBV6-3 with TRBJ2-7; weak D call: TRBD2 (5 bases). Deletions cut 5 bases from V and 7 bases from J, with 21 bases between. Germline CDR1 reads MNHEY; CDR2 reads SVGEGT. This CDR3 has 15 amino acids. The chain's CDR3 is CASSPRRPPTGEQYV. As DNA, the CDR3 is TGTGCCAGCAGTCCCCGGCGGCCCCCGACGGGAGAGCAGTACGTC.

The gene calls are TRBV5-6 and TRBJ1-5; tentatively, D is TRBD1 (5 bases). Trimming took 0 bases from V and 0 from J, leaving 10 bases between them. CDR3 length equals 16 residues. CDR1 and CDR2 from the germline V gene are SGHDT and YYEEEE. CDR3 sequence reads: CASSLAGFYSNQPQHF. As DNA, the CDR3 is TGTGCCAGCAGCTTGGCAGGGTTTTATAGCAATCAGCCCCAGCATTTT.

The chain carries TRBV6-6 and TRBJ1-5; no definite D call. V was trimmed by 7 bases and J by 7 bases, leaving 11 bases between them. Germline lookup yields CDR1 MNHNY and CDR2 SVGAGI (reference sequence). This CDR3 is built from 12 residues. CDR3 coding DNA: TGTGCCAGCACGAGCCTAACCCAGCCCCAGCATTTT. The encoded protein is CASTSLTQPQHF.

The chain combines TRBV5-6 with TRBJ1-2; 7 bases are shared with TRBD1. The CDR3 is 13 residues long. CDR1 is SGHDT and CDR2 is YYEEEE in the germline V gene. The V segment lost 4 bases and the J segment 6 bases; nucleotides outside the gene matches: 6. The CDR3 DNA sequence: TGTGCCAGCAGCAAATTGACAGGGAATGGCTACACCTTC. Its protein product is CASSKLTGNGYTF.

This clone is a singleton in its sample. In DNA form, the CDR3 reads TGTGCCACCAGCAGTTCCGCGTCACAGCGGGGATACACAGATACGCAGTATTTT. Translating gives CATSSSASQRGYTDTQYF. J is TRBJ2-3 and V is TRBV15; 7 nucleotides match TRBD2. V lost 3 bases to trimming and J lost 2 bases; unmatched junction nucleotides: 14. The CDR3 extends over 18 amino acids. Germline CDR1 is LNHNV and CDR2 is YYDKDF (reference sequence).

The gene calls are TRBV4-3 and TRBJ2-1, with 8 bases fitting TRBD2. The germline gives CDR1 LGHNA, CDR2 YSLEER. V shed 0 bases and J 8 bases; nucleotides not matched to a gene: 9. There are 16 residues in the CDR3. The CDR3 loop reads CASSQDSLAGMYEQFF. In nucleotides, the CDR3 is TGCGCCAGCAGCCAAGACTCGTTAGCGGGAATGTATGAGCAGTTCTTC.

The CDR3 protein is CSVRREKGNEQFF. The CDR3 coding sequence is TGCAGCGTTCGGCGGGAGAAGGGCAATGAGCAGTTCTTC. The chain recombines TRBV29-1 with TRBJ2-1; 7 bases align to TRBD2. This CDR3 contains 13 residues. The V and J ends lost 5 bases and 6 bases, in that order; junction bases with no gene match: 7. Germline V CDR1 and CDR2: SQVTM, ANQGSEA.

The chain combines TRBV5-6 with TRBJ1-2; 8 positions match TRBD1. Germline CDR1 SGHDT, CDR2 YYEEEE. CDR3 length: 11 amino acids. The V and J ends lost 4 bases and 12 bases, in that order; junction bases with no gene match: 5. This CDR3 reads CASSRRDRNTF. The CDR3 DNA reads TGTGCCAGCAGCAGAAGGGACAGGAACACCTTC.

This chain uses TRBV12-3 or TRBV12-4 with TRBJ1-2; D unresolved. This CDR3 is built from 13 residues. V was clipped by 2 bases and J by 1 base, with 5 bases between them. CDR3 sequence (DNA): TGTGCCAGCAGTTTAAATAATAACTATGGCTACACCTTC. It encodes CASSLNNNYGYTF.

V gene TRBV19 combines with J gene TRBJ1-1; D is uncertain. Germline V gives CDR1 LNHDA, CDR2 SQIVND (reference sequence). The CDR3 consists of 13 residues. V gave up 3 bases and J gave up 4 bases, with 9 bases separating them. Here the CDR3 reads CASSIARATEAFF. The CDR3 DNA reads TGTGCCAGTAGTATTGCGAGGGCCACTGAAGCTTTCTTT.

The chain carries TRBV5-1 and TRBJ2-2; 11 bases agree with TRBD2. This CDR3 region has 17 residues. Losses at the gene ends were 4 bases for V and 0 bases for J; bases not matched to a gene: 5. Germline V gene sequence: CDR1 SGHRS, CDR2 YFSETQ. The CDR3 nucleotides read TGCGCCAGCAGCGCGGGACTAGCGGCCTCGAACACCGGGGAGCTGTTTTTT. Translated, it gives CASSAGLAASNTGELFF.

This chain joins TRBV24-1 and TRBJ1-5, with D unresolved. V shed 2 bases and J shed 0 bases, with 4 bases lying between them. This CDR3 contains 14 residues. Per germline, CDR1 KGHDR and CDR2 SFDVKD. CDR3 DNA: TGTGCCACCAGTGATTGGGCTAGCAATCAGCCCCAGCATTTT. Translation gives CATSDWASNQPQHF.

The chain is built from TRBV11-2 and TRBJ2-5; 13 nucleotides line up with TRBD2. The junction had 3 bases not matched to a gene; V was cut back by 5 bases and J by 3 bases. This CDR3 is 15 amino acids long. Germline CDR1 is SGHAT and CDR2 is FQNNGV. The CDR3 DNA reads TGTGCCAGCAGCCCCGGACTAGCGGGAGAAGAGACCCAGTACTTC. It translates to CASSPGLAGEETQYF.

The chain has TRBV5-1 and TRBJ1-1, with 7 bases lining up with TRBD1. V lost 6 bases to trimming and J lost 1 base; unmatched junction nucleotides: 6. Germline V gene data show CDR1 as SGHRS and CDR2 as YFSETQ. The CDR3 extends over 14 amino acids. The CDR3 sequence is CASTTGVRNTEAFF. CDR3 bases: TGCGCCAGCACCACAGGGGTTAGGAACACTGAAGCTTTCTTT.

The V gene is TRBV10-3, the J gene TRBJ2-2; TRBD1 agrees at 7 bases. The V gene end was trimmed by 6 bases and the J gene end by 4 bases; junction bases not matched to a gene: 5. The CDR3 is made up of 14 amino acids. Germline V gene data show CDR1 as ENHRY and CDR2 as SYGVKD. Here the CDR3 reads CAIRNRDSTGELFF. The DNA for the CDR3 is TGTGCCATCAGAAACCGGGACAGCACCGGGGAGCTGTTTTTT.